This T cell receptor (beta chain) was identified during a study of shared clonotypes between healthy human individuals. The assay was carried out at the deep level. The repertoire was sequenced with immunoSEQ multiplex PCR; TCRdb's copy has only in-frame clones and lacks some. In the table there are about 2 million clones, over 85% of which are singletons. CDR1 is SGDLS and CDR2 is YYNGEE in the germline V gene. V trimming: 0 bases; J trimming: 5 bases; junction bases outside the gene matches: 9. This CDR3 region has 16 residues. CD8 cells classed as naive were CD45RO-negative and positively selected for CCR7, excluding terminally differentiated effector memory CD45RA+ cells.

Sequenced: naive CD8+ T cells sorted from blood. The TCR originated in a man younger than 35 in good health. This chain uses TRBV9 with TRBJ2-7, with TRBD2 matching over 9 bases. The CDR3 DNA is TGTGCCAGCAGCGTAGCTGGGGCGGGAGGGCCGGACGAGCAGTACTTC. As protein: CASSVAGAGGPDEQYF.